This section outlines one TCR beta chain sequence together with its context. This clone occurred a few times. No cognate antigen has been identified for it. Per-base quality was not reported, and no clone a single base away is much larger than it. Another Seattle source contributed samples from volunteer blood donors who had recovered from COVID-19. Each collaborating institution followed its own protocols to collect whole blood in K2EDTA tubes. For TCRbeta analysis, collaborator samples were shipped as frozen whole blood, as isolated PBMCs, or as DNA extracted from either sample type. These data originate in a study of blood T cell repertoires in COVID-19 (TCRdb year 2020). Some background on the complete study: Collaborator samples came from the United States, Italy and Spain and covered acute and convalescent phases of COVID-19. Where HLA class I and class II types were available, the types were taken from metadata supplied by the sample provider, not from assay-based typing. Nearly every sample came with metadata listing a de-identified subject ID, COVID-19 status, age in years and sex. The samples were drawn from two sources: the first 160 participants of the ongoing ImmuneRACE study, and 1,000 to 1,500 subjects contributed by 6 global collaborators. The repertoires were released in a freely available public database intended as a resource for research on the immune response to SARS-CoV-2. The material from the prospective study consisted of cDNA or gDNA derived from T cells, B-cell-depleted T cells, or PBMCs. The dataset comprised deeply sampled blood TCRbeta repertoires from subjects exposed to, actively infected with, or recovered from COVID-19.

TCRbeta CDR3 regions were amplified from genomic DNA by means of the immunoSEQ Assay, a bias-controlled multiplex PCR. Turning to the authors' computational methods: The number of nucleated cells in each sample was estimated from the amplification of reference gene primers within the assay. Sequence reads were collapsed and filtered to measure the absolute abundance of every unique TCRbeta CDR3 rearrangement. Productive Simpson clonality was computed per sample as the square root of Simpson's diversity index over productive rearrangements. TCRdb carries this immuneACCESS record with in-frame sequences only. Its versions omit some clonotypes, under half of them owing to an unresolved V gene in the studies checked, with the rest unexplained. D and trimming come from the DNA, and the V and J calls and clone size come from that table. The sample contains around 140,000 clones, about 80% of them found a single time. Together, the top ten hold 3% to 4.5% of the sample.

Results the study describes overall, beyond this receptor: The quantity of clinical and demographic metadata differed by source and by participant and was supplied without curation.

The receptor was derived from a man between 65 and 79 years old who had recovered from COVID-19. The specimen sequenced was peripheral blood.

At the DNA level, the sequence is TGTGCCAGTAGTACTTTGAACACCGGGGAGCTGTTTTTT. It translates to CASSTLNTGELFF. The rearranged segments are TRBV19 and TRBJ2-2; the D segment cannot be called with confidence. The CDR3 spans 13 residues, from the cysteine through the phenylalanine. The CDR3 DNA has 39 bases and is translated from base 1. V is reduced by 4 bases and J by 1 base, leaving a spacing of 4 bases between them. The germline V gene (reference sequence) supplies CDR1 LNHDA and CDR2 SQIVND.